This T cell receptor (beta chain) was obtained from a study of T cells in tumors after PD-1 blockade. Sequencing used immunoSEQ multiplex PCR; TCRdb keeps in-frame clones, though not all of them. The table shows approximately 47,000 clones, with around four fifths occurring only once. CDR1 and CDR2 (germline): MNHEY, SMNVEV (reference sequence). Trimming left V 6 bases short and J 7 bases short, with 10 bases between. The CDR3 spans 13 residues. The chain combines TRBV27 with TRBJ1-6; perhaps TRBD1 as D (6 bases). The sequence came from a human donor with advanced basal cell or squamous cell carcinoma (not recorded which). The specimen was PBMCs, collected before anti-PD-1 therapy. CDR3 sequence reads: CASSRGGNSPLHF. As DNA, the CDR3 is TGTGCCAGCAGCAGGGGTGGAAATTCACCCCTCCACTTT.